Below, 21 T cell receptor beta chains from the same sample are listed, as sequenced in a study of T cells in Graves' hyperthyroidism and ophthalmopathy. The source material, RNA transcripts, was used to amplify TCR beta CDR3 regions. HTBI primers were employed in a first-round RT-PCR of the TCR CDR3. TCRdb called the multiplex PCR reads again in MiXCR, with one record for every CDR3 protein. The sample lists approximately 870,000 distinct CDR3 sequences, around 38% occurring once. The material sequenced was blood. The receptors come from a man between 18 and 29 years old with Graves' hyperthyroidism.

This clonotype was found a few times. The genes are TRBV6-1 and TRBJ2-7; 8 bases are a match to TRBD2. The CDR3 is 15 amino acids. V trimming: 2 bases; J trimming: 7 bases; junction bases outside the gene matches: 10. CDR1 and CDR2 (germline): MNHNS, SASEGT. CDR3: CASSEPRGGSGEQYF. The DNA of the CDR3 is TGTGCCAGCAGTGAACCCCGGGGGGGCTCTGGAGAGCAGTACTTC.

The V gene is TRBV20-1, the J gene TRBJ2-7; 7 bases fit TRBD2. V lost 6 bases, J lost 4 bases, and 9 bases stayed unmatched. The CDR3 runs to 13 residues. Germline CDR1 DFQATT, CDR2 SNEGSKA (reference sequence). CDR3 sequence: CSARTRESYEQYF. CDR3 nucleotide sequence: TGCAGTGCCCGGACTAGAGAAAGTTACGAGCAGTACTTC.

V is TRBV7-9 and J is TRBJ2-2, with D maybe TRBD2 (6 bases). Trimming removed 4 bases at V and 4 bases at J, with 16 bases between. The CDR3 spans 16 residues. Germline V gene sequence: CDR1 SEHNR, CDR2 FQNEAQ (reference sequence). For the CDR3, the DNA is TGTGCCAGCAGCTCGTCAGGACTATCAGGCACCGGGGAGCTGTTTTTT. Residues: CASSSSGLSGTGELFF.

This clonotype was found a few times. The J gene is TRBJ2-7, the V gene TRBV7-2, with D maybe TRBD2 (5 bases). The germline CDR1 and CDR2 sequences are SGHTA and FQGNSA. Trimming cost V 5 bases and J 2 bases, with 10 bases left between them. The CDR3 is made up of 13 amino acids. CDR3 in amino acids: CASSTLLAYEQYF. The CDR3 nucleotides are TGTGCCAGCAGCACCCTACTAGCCTACGAGCAGTACTTC.

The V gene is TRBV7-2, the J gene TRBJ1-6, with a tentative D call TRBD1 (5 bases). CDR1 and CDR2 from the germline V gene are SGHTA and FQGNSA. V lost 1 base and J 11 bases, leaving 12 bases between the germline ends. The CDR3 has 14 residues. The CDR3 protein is CASSLGQPNPPLHF. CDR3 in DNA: TGTGCCAGCAGCTTAGGACAGCCCAATCCACCCCTCCACTTT.

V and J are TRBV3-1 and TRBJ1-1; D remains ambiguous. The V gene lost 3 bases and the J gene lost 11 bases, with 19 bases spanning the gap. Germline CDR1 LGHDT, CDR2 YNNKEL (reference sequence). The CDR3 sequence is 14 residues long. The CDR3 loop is CASSQDELGSGAFF. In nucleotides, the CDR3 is TGTGCCAGCAGCCAGGATGAACTTGGCTCTGGTGCTTTCTTT.

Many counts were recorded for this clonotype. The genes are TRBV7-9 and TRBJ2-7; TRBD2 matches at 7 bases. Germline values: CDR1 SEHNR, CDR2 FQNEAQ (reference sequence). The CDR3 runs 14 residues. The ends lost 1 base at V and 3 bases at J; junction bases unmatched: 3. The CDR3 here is CASSLGSGRYEQYF. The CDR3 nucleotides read TGTGCCAGCAGCTTAGGTAGCGGGCGCTACGAGCAGTACTTC.

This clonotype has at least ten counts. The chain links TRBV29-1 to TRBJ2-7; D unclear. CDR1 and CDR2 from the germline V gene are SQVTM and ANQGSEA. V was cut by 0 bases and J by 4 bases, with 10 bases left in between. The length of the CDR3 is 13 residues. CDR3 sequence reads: CSVEDAESYEQYF. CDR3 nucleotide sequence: TGCAGCGTTGAAGATGCGGAGTCTTACGAGCAGTACTTC.

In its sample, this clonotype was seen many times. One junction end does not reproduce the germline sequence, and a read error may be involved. Here the CDR3 reads CASTLGLQETQYF. In DNA form, the CDR3 reads TGTGCCAGCACCTTAGGCTTACAAGAGACCCAGTACTTC. V is TRBV7-2 and J is TRBJ2-5; D unclear. Germline values: CDR1 SGHTA, CDR2 FQGNSA. The CDR3 is 13 residues long.

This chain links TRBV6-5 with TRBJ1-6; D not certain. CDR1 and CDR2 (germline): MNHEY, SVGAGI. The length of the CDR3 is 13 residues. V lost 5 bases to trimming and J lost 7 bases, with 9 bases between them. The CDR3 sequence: CASSEIENSPLHF. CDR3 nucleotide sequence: TGTGCCAGCAGTGAGATCGAAAATTCACCCCTCCACTTT.

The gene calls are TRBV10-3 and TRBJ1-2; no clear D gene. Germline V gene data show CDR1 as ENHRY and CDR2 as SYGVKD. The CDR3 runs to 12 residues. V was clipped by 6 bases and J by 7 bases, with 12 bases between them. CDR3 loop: CAIRIGSGGYTF. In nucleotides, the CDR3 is TGTGCCATCAGGATAGGGTCCGGTGGCTACACCTTC.

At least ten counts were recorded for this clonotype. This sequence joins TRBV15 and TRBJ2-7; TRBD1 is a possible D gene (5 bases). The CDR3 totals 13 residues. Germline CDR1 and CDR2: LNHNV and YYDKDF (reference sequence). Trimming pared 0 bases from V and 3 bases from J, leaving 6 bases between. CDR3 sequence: CATSRDRVYEQYF. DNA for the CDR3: TGTGCCACCAGCAGAGACAGGGTCTACGAGCAGTACTTC.

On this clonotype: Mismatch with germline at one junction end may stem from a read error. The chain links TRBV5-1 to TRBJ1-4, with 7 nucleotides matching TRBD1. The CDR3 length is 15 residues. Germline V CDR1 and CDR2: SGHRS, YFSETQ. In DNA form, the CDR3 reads TGCGCCAGCAGCGCCGGGACAGCCACTAATAAAAAACTGTTTTTT. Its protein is CASSAGTATNKKLFF.

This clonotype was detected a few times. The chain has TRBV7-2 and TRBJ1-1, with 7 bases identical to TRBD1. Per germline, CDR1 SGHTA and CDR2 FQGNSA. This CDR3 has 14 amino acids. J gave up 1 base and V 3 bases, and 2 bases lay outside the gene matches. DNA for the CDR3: TGTGCCAGCAGCTTTACAGGGGCGAACACTGAAGCTTTCTTT. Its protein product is CASSFTGANTEAFF.

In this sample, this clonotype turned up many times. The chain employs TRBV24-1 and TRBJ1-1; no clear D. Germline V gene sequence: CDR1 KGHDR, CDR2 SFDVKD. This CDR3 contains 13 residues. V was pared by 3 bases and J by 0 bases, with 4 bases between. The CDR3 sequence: CATSDTLNTEAFF. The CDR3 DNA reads TGTGCCACCAGTGATACTCTGAACACTGAAGCTTTCTTT.

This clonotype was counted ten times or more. CDR3 amino acids: CATSRPSGLNTGELFF. CDR3 DNA: TGTGCCACCAGCAGACCTAGCGGGTTGAACACCGGGGAGCTGTTTTTT. This chain uses TRBV15 with TRBJ2-2; TRBD2 aligns across 8 bases. J gave up 1 base and V 2 bases, and 3 bases lay outside the gene matches. Germline V gives CDR1 LNHNV, CDR2 YYDKDF (reference sequence). This CDR3 is 16 amino acids long.

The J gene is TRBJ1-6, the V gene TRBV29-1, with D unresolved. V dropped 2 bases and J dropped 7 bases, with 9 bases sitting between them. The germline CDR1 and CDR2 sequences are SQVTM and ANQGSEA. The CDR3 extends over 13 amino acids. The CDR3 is CSVELAGNSPLHF. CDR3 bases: TGCAGCGTTGAATTAGCGGGGAATTCACCCCTCCACTTT.

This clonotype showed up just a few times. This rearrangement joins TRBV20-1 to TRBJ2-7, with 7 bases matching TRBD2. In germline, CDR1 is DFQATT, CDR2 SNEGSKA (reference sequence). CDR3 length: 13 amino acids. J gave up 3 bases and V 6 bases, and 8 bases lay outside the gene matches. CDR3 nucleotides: TGCAGTGCCAAGCGCCAGCGGGACTACGAGCAGTACTTC. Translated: CSAKRQRDYEQYF.

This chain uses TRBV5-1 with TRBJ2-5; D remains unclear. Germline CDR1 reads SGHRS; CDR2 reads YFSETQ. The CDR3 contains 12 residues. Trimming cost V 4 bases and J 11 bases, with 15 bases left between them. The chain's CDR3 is CASSQDGRHQYF. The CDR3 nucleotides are TGCGCCAGCAGCCAGGACGGTCGTCATCAGTACTTC.

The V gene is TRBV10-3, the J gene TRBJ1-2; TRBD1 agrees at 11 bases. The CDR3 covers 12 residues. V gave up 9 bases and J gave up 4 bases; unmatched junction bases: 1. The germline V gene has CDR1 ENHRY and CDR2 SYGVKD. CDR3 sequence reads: CAMGTGGYGYTF. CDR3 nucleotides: TGTGCCATGGGGACAGGGGGCTATGGCTACACCTTC.

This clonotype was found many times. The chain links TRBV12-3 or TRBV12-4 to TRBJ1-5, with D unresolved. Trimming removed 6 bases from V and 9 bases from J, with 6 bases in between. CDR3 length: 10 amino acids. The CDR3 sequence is CASSLGPQHF. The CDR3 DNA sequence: TGTGCCAGCAGCCTAGGGCCCCAGCATTTT.